This T cell receptor (beta chain) stems from a study of cytomegalovirus exposure and HLA in healthy donors. Broader study findings: Association with HLA alleles at 0.05 false discovery rate was found for 15,000 to 20,000 TCR beta sequences in a later analysis.

The PCR used 60 Vbeta and 13 Jbeta primers. Profiling relied on immunoSEQ multiplex PCR, and the TCRdb table lists in-frame clones only, not all of them. The table shows about 190,000 clones, with 81% occurring only once. Concerning this clone: Its antigen is undetermined.

CDR3 length equals 16 residues. V dropped 0 bases and J dropped 4 bases, with 15 bases sitting between them. The germline V gene encodes CDR1 SGDLS and CDR2 YYNGEE. This receptor was obtained from a man between 35 and 55 years old in good health and CMV-seropositive. Sequencing was carried out using PBMCs. This chain links TRBV9 with TRBJ2-3, with TRBD2 as a possible D gene (5 bases). The CDR3 spells CASSVGERSWADTQYF. CDR3 in DNA: TGTGCCAGCAGCGTAGGGGAGCGGAGCTGGGCAGATACGCAGTATTTT.